The 8 T cell receptor beta chains below come from one sample, sequenced in a study of molecular identifiers for immune sequencing clone quantification. TCRdb passed the PCR reads through MiXCR, listing each CDR3 protein once. The sample lists about 640,000 distinct CDR3 sequences, 15% to 20% occurring once. The sample consisted of naive CD8+ T cells from blood, with Jurkat cell RNA spiked in. Subset defined: FACS-sorted CD8+CD4-CCR7+CD45RA+ naive T cells. These receptors were taken from a human donor in good health. Some libraries in this study had Jurkat cell RNA spiked in.

The chain combines TRBV5-5 with TRBJ2-5; TRBD2 aligns across 7 bases. CDR1 and CDR2 (germline): SGHKS, YYEKEE (reference sequence). The length of the CDR3 is 16 residues. Unmatched junction bases numbered 9, after V lost 1 base and J lost 3 bases. CDR3 loop: CASSLFAGGGEETQYF. The CDR3 region has the DNA TGTGCCAGCAGCTTGTTTGCTGGCGGGGGAGAAGAGACCCAGTACTTC.

The chain joins TRBV9 to TRBJ2-1, with 10 bases that match TRBD2. V dropped 5 bases and J dropped 7; count of bases not matched to a gene: 12. Germline CDR1 reads SGDLS; CDR2 reads YYNGEE. The CDR3 is 16 residues long. This chain's CDR3 is CASSPPSSGSANEQFF. The CDR3 DNA sequence: TGTGCCAGCAGTCCTCCTTCTAGCGGGAGTGCAAATGAGCAGTTCTTC.

This clonotype was counted at least ten times. The V gene is TRBV12-3 or TRBV12-4, the J gene TRBJ2-5, with no clear D. Trimming cost V 9 bases and J 4 bases, with 21 bases left between them. The CDR3 contains 15 residues. CDR3 nucleotide sequence: TGTGCCAGTTCGACATATAGGCTCCAGCGAGAGACCCAGTACTTC. Translating it yields CASSTYRLQRETQYF.

Details on this clonotype: A much more abundant neighbour one base away suggests this may be a read error. V usage is TRBV5-6 and J usage is TRBJ2-7, with 9 bases that match TRBD1. The CDR3 covers 15 residues. Germline V lookup: CDR1 SGHDT, CDR2 YYEEEE. V was pared by 3 bases and J by 3 bases, with 7 bases of the junction left unmatched. Here the CDR3 reads CASSYLGQGFYEQYF. The CDR3 region has the DNA TGTGCCAGCAGCTATCTGGGACAGGGCTTCTACGAGCAGTACTTC. The full variable domain, rest sourced from reference TRBV5-6 and TRBJ2-7, is DAGVTQSPTHLIKTRGQQVTLRCSPKSGHDTVSWYQQALGQGPQFIFQYYEEEERQRGNFPDRFSGHQFPNYSSELNVNALLLGDSALYLCASSYLGQGFYEQYFGPGTRLTVT.

There are many counts of this clonotype. The chain recombines TRBV7-3 with TRBJ2-2; D not certain. Trimming took 4 bases from V and 6 from J, leaving 6 bases between them. In germline, CDR1 is SGHTA, CDR2 FQGTGA. The CDR3 covers 12 residues. CDR3 sequence: CASSSPPGELFF. The DNA for the CDR3 is TGTGCCAGCAGCTCCCCCCCCGGGGAGCTGTTTTTT.

With respect to this clonotype: One base away lies a much larger clone, so this may be a sequencing read error. The V gene is TRBV4-1, the J gene TRBJ2-7, with a tentative D call TRBD1 (6 bases). CDR3 length: 14 residues. CDR1 is MGHRA and CDR2 is YSYEKL in the germline V gene. The V gene lost 3 bases and the J gene lost 5 bases, with 14 bases spanning the gap. The CDR3 region is CASSQAIGGHEQYF. DNA for the CDR3: TGCGCCAGCAGCCAGGCCATTGGGGGCCACGAGCAGTACTTC.

This clonotype was detected ten times or more. V usage is TRBV7-3 and J usage is TRBJ2-1; D might be TRBD2 (5 bases). Trimming cost V 2 bases and J 1 base, with 9 bases left between them. Germline CDR1 SGHTA, CDR2 FQGTGA. This CDR3 spans 15 amino acids. CDR3 region: CASSLHGNSYNEQFF. The CDR3 bases are TGTGCCAGCAGCTTACACGGGAATTCCTACAATGAGCAGTTCTTC. The full variable domain, rest sourced from reference TRBV7-3 and TRBJ2-1, is GAGVSQTPSNKVTEKGKYVELRCDPISGHTALYWYRQSLGQGPEFLIYFQGTGAADDSGLPNDRFFAVRPEGSVSTLKIQRTERGDSAVYLCASSLHGNSYNEQFFGPGTRLTVL.

This clonotype was seen ten or more times. CDR3 DNA sequence: TGTGCCAGCAGCCCCGGACTAGCGGGAGGGACCCCTAGCACAGATACGCAGTATTTT. Amino acid sequence: CASSPGLAGGTPSTDTQYF. The genes are TRBV7-9 and TRBJ2-3; 15 bases agree with TRBD2. The V and J ends lost 5 bases and 0 bases, in that order; junction bases with no gene match: 9. The length of the CDR3 is 19 residues. Germline lookup yields CDR1 SEHNR and CDR2 FQNEAQ (reference sequence).